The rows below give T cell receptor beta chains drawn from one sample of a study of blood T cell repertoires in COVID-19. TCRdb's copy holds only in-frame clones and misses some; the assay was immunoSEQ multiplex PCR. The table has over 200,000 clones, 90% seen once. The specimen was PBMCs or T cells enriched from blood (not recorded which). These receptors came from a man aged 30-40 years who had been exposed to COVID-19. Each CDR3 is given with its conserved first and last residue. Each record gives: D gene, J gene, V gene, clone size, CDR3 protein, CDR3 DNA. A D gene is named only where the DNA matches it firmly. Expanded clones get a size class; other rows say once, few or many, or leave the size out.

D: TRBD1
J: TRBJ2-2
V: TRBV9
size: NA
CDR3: CASSVSDRGVAGELFF
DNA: TGTGCCAGCAGCGTATCGGACAGGGGGGTGGCCGGGGAGCTGTTTTTT

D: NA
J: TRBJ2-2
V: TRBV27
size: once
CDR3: CASSFLSGTGELFF
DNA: TGTGCCAGCAGTTTCTTGTCGGGCACCGGGGAGCTGTTTTTT

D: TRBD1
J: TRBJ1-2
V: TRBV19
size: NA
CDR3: CASSTTTGLGGYTF
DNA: TGTGCCAGTAGTACAACGACAGGGCTAGGTGGCTACACCTTC

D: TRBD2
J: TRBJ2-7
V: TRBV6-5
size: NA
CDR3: CASSLGLPLNEQYF
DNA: TGTGCCAGCAGTTTGGGACTACCTCTAAACGAGCAGTACTTC

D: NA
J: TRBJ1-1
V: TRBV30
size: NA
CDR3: CAWSALRGGAEAFF
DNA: TGTGCCTGGAGCGCCCTTCGGGGTGGCGCTGAAGCTTTCTTT

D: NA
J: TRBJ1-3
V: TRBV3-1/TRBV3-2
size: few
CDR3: CASSQDGPFSGEAGNTIYF
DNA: TGTGCCAGCAGCCAAGATGGCCCTTTTTCGGGGGAGGCAGGAAACACCATATATTTT

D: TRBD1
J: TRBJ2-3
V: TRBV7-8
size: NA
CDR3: CASSLEQGAGTDTQYF
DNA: TGTGCCAGCAGCTTAGAACAGGGGGCTGGTACAGATACGCAGTATTTT

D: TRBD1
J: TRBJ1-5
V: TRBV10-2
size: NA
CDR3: CASSRGQGARQPQHF
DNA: TGCGCCAGCAGTAGGGGACAGGGGGCCCGTCAGCCCCAGCATTTT

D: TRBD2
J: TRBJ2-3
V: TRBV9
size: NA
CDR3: CASSVEGAGGPSTDTQYF
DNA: TGTGCCAGCAGCGTAGAGGGAGCGGGGGGCCCCTCCACAGATACGCAGTATTTT

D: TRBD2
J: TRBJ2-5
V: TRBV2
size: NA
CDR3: CASSERLLAGASGTQYF
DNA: TGTGCCAGCAGTGAACGGTTACTAGCGGGGGCCTCAGGGACCCAGTACTTC

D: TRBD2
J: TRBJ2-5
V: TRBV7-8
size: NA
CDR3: CASSREVGTQYF
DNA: TGTGCCAGCAGCCGGGAGGTAGGGACCCAGTACTTC

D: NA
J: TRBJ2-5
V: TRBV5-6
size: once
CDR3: CASSPREAEETQYF
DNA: TGTGCCAGCAGCCCCAGGGAGGCCGAAGAGACCCAGTACTTC

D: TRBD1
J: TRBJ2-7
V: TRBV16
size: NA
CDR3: CASSQSTGTGTYEQYF
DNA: TGTGCCAGCAGCCAATCTACGGGGACAGGGACCTACGAGCAGTACTTC

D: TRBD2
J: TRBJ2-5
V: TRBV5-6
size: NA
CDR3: CASSRMTSLETQYF
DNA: TGTGCCAGCAGTCGGATGACTAGCTTAGAGACCCAGTACTTC

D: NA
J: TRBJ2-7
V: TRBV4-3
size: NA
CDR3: CASSQDLAGRRYEQYF
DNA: TGCGCCAGCAGCCAAGATCTCGCAGGCCGCCGCTACGAGCAGTACTTC

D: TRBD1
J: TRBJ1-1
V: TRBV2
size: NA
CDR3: CASSDHPGQGPLGAFF
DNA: TGTGCCAGCAGTGACCATCCGGGACAGGGGCCCCTGGGAGCTTTCTTT